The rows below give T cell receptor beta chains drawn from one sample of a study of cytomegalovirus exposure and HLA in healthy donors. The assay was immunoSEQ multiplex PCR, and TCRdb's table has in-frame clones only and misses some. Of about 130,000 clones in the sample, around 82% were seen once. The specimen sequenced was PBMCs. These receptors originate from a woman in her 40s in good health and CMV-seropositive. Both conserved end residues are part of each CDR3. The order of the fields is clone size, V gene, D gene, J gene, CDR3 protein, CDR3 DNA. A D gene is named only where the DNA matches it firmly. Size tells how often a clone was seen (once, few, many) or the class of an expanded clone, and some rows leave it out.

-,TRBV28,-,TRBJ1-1,CASSPRDMTSFF,TGTGCCAGCAGCCCAAGGGACATGACATCTTTCTTT
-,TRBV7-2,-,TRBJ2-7,CASSFNIEVFEQYF,TGTGCCAGCAGCTTTAATATAGAAGTATTCGAGCAGTACTTC
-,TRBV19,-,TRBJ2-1,CASSGWSNKRNEQFF,TGTGCCAGTAGCGGATGGTCGAATAAGCGCAATGAGCAGTTCTTC
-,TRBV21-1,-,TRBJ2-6,CASSSKGRDSDISGANVLTF,TGTGCCAGCAGCTCAAAGGGGCGAGACAGCGACATCTCTGGGGCCAACGTCCTGACTTTC
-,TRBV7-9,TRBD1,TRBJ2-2,CARLSGTGVTGELFF,TGTGCCCGCCTTTCGGGGACAGGGGTTACCGGGGAGCTGTTTTTT
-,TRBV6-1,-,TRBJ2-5,CASSELQGRETQYF,TGTGCCAGCAGTGAATTACAGGGCAGGGAGACCCAGTACTTC
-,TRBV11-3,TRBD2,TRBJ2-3,CASSFSGIGTDTQYF,TGTGCCAGCAGTTTTAGCGGGATCGGGACAGATACGCAGTATTTT
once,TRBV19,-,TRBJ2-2,CASYRRGTGHTGELFF,TGTGCCAGCTACCGTCGGGGGACGGGTCACACCGGGGAGCTGTTTTTT
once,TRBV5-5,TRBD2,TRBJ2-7,CASSLAGGTYEQYF,TGTGCCAGCAGCTTGGCGGGAGGCACCTACGAGCAGTACTTC
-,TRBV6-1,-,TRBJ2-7,CASRATSLSPGEQYF,TGTGCCAGCAGGGCCACTAGCTTAAGTCCGGGAGAGCAGTACTTC
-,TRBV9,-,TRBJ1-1,CASSPQDYTEAFF,TGTGCCAGCAGCCCCCAAGACTACACTGAAGCTTTCTTT
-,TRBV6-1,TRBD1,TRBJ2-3,CASSTTGSSTDTQYF,TGTGCCAGCAGTACGACAGGGTCTAGCACAGATACGCAGTATTTT
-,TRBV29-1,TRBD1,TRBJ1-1,CSVGDRGEAFF,TGCAGCGTGGGGGACAGGGGTGAAGCTTTCTTT
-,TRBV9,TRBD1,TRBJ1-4,CASSDPTGALFF,TGTGCCAGCAGCGATCCGACAGGGGCACTGTTTTTT
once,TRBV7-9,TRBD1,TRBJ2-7,CASSTAGSGGQYF,TGTGCCAGCAGCACCGCAGGCTCAGGGGGGCAGTACTTC
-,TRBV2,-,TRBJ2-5,CASSVPGEETQYF,TGTGCCAGCAGTGTGCCAGGGGAAGAGACCCAGTACTTC
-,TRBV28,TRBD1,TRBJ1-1,CASSLGQGPTEAFF,TGTGCCAGCAGTTTGGGACAGGGGCCCACTGAAGCTTTCTTT
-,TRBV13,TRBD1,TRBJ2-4,CASSSTPGQGEYIQYF,TGTGCCAGCAGCTCCACCCCGGGACAGGGGGAATACATTCAGTACTTC
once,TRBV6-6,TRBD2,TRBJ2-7,CASSYYAGGQYF,TGTGCCAGCAGTTACTATGCGGGGGGGCAGTACTTC
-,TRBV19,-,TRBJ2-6,CASSNSGSGHRIGANVLTF,TGTGCCAGTAGTAACTCCGGGAGTGGACACCGCATTGGGGCCAACGTCCTGACTTTC